This T cell receptor beta chain was found in a study of blood T cell repertoires in COVID-19. The wider study: Both acute and convalescent COVID-19 samples were obtained from the United States, Italy and Spain. PBMCs, B-cell-depleted T cells, or T cells provided the cDNA or gDNA that made up the material.

This clone was detected a few times. The germline gives CDR1 MDHEN, CDR2 SYDVKM. CDR3 length: 16 amino acids. V was cut by 1 base and J by 0 bases, with 10 bases left in between. In the original processing: Amplified reference gene primers provided the basis for estimating nucleated cell counts. Profiled with immunoSEQ multiplex PCR; TCRdb holds only in-frame clones, not every one. V and J calls and clone size are as listed in that table; D and trimming were resolved from the DNA. Altogether some 180,000 clones are present, 78% being singletons, with the ten largest covering approximately 2.9%. The gene calls are TRBV28 and TRBJ1-3; D is unclear. The sequenced sample was peripheral blood. This receptor was taken from a woman older than 75 with active or convalescent COVID-19. This chain's CDR3 is CASSLFGGSSGNTIYF. The DNA of the CDR3 is TGTGCCAGCAGTTTATTTGGCGGCAGCTCTGGAAACACCATATATTTT.